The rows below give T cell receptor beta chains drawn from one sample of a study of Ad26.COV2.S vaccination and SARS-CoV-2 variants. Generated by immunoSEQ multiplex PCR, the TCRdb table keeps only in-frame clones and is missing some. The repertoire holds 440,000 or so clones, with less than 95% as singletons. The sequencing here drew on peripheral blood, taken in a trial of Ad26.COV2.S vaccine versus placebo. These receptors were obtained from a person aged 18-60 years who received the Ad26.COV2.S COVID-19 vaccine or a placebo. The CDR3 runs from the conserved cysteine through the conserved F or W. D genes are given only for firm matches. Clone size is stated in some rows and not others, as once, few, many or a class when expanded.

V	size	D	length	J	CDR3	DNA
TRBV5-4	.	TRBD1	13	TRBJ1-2	CASSLTGVYRYTF	TGTGCCAGCAGCCTGACAGGGGTTTACCGCTACACCTTC
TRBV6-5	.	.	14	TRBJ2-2	CASRFSSNTGELFF	TGTGCCAGCAGATTCAGTTCGAACACCGGGGAGCTGTTTTTT
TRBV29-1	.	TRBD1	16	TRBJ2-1	CSVVGLGQGMGNEQFF	TGCAGCGTTGTTGGCCTGGGACAGGGGATGGGGAATGAGCAGTTCTTC
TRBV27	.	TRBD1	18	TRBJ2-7	CASSYAGTGPGSSPEQYF	TGTGCCAGCAGTTACGCCGGGACAGGGCCCGGGTCAAGCCCCGAGCAGTACTTC
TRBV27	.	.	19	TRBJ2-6	CASSLSEGALVSGANVLTF	TGTGCCAGCAGTTTATCCGAAGGGGCCCTTGTCTCTGGGGCCAACGTCCTGACTTTC
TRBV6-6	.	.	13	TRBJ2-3	CASRGSSTDTQYF	TGTGCCAGCCGGGGTTCCAGCACAGATACGCAGTATTTT
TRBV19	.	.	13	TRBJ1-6	CASADRSNSPLHF	TGTGCCAGTGCCGACAGATCGAATTCACCCCTCCACTTT
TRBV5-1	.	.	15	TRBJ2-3	CASSLENVGTDTQYF	TGCGCCAGCAGCTTGGAGAACGTGGGCACAGATACGCAGTATTTT
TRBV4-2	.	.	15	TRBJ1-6	CASSQGVFDNSPLHF	TGTGCCAGCAGCCAAGGGGTTTTCGATAATTCACCCCTCCACTTT
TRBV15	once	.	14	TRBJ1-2	CATSRGGTSYGYTF	TGTGCCACCAGCAGAGGGGGGACAAGCTATGGCTACACCTTC
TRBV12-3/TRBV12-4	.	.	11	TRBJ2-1	CASSLSYEQFF	TGTGCCAGCAGTTTAAGCTATGAGCAGTTCTTC
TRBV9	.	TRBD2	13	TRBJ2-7	CASSAGLAYEQYF	TGTGCCAGCAGCGCGGGACTAGCGTATGAGCAGTACTTC
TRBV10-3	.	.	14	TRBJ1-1	CAISESTVNTEAFF	TGTGCCATCAGTGAGTCCACAGTGAACACTGAAGCTTTCTTT
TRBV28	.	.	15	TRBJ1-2	CASSFRQSRIYGYTF	TGTGCCAGCAGTTTTCGGCAGTCGAGGATTTATGGCTACACCTTC
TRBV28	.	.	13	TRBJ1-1	CASSLPGPTEAFF	TGTGCCAGCAGTTTACCGGGCCCCACTGAAGCTTTCTTT
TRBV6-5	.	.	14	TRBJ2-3	CASKSQGGTDTQYF	TGTGCCAGCAAATCACAGGGAGGCACAGATACGCAGTATTTT
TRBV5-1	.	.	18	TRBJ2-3	CASSRGPRGLDRTDTQYF	TGCGCCAGCAGCCGAGGCCCCAGGGGACTTGATCGCACAGATACGCAGTATTTT
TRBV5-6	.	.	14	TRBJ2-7	CASNLGQNSYEQYF	TGTGCCAGCAATTTAGGACAGAATTCCTACGAGCAGTACTTC
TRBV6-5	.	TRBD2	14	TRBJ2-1	CASLSSGRLHEQFF	TGTGCCAGCCTATCTAGCGGGAGGCTCCATGAGCAGTTCTTC
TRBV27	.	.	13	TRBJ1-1	CASSSVFNTEAFF	TGTGCCAGCAGTTCCGTATTTAACACTGAAGCTTTCTTT
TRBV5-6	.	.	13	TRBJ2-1	CASSSGSSGEQFF	TGTGCCAGCAGCTCAGGGAGCTCTGGTGAGCAGTTCTTC
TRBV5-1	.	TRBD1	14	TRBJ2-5	CASSLGQGVETQYF	TGCGCCAGCAGCTTGGGACAGGGGGTAGAGACCCAGTACTTC
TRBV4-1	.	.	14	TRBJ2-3	CASSLATPTDTQYF	TGCGCCAGCAGCCTAGCGACACCCACAGATACGCAGTATTTT
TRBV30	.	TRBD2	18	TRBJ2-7	CAWSHKREVSNFTYEQYF	TGTGCCTGGAGTCATAAGCGGGAGGTATCAAACTTTACCTACGAGCAGTACTTC
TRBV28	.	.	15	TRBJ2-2	CASSGTTSNTGELFF	TGTGCCAGCAGCGGCACGACCTCGAACACCGGGGAGCTGTTTTTT
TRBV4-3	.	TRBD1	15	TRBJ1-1	CASSQVGTANTEAFF	TGCGCCAGCAGCCAAGTAGGGACAGCGAACACTGAAGCTTTCTTT